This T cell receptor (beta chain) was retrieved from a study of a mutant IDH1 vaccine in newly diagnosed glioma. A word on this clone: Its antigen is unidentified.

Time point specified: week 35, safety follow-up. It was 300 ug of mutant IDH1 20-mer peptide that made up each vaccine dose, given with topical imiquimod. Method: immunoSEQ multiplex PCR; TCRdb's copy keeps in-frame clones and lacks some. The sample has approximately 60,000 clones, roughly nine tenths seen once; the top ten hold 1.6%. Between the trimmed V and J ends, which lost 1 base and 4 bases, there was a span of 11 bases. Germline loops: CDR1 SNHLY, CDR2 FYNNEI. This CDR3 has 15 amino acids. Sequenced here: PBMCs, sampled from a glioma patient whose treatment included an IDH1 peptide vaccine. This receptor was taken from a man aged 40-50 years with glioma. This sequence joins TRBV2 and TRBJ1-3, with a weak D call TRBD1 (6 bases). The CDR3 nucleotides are TGTGCCAGCAGTGAAGTGCAGGGGCGAGGAAACACCATATATTTT. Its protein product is CASSEVQGRGNTIYF.